The source of this T cell receptor beta chain is a study of beta chain features in type 1 diabetes. This clone was observed a handful of times. Its target is not known. Expressed TCRB transcripts were sequenced after all isolated RNA was converted to cDNA. Assay used: immunoSEQ multiplex PCR; TCRdb lists only in-frame clones, some missing. The data show about 700,000 clones, over 10% seen once. Regarding the study as a whole: More deletions and fewer insertions at VDJ junctions were seen in type 1 diabetes patients. A PCR bias possibly favoring shorter templates would apply equally to patients and controls. Cells carrying high TCR expression could end up over-represented when cDNA is sequenced. For Type 1 diabetes patients, all four CD4+ subsets carried TCRB CDR3s that were moderately but significantly shorter.

Per germline, CDR1 GTSNPN and CDR2 SVGIG (reference sequence). The CDR3 totals 15 residues. V was trimmed by 2 bases and J by 6 bases, leaving 17 bases between them. The source material was naive CD4+ T cells from blood. The source is a man between 18 and 29 years old with type 1 diabetes. The chain combines TRBV30 with TRBJ1-5, with a possible D match to TRBD1 (6 bases). The CDR3 protein is CAWSITPQGGQPQHF. CDR3 in DNA: TGTGCCTGGAGTATTACTCCACAGGGCGGTCAGCCCCAGCATTTT.